This TCR beta chain came from a study of blood T cell repertoires in COVID-19. Study context: Spain, Italy and the United States supplied samples that represented acute and convalescent COVID-19.

The J segment lost 8 bases and the V segment lost 2 bases, leaving 7 bases of the junction unmatched. There are 14 residues in the CDR3. CDR1 and CDR2 from the germline V gene are MNHEY and SVGAGI. Membership in each cohort depended on participant-reported clinical history. Libraries were prepared by immunoSEQ multiplex PCR; TCRdb keeps only in-frame clonotypes and omits some of them. The table shows 350,000 to 400,000 clones, with approximately 90% occurring only once. The material sequenced was PBMCs or T cells enriched from blood (not recorded which). The chain couples TRBV6-5 to TRBJ1-2, with TRBD1 matching 8 bases. The source of this sequence is a woman aged 18-29 years who had recovered from COVID-19. Here the CDR3 DNA reads TGTGCCAGCAGTTACATTGACAGGGGAGGAGGCTACACCTTC. This gives the protein CASSYIDRGGGYTF.